This record covers a single T cell receptor beta chain. This clonotype was seen only a few times. Its antigen is unknown. Per-nucleotide qualities are absent, and no much larger clonotype sits a single base away. These reads were obtained on an Illumina Genome Analyzer IIx. TCRdb handled the public reads itself, with Q25 trimming in fastp and clone calling in MiXCR, and kept productive beta chains. CDR3 protein sequences are deduplicated, and each keeps its most common genes and DNA. The sample yields almost 30,000 distinct CDR3 sequences; about 18% were counted once. The ten largest make up 3.5% to 4.5% of the sample. The data stem from a study of patients with pleural tuberculosis (dated by TCRdb to about 2014). The CDR3 runs 20 residues from the cysteine to the phenylalanine. Solely the CDR3 DNA is kept, with 60 bases framed from the first base. From the germline V gene (reference sequence), CDR1 is GTSNPN and CDR2 is SVGIG. The junction shows trimming of 2 bases on V and 2 bases on J, plus 29 bases between the germline ends.

Rearrangement joined TRBV30 to TRBJ2-3; TRBD2 is a possible D gene, resting on 6 matching bases. The sample was peripheral blood. This sequence originates from a human donor with pleural tuberculosis. Here is the DNA: TGTGCCTGGAGTATACGGGGCCGGGACGCCCACCGGGGGTTCACAGATACGCAGTATTTT. It is translated as CAWSIRGRDAHRGFTDTQYF.